The entry that follows covers one TCR beta chain sequence. CDR1 MNHNY and CDR2 SVGAGI come from the germline V gene (reference sequence). This CDR3 has 11 amino acids. V lost 8 bases to trimming and J lost 4 bases, with 8 bases between them. These data are taken from a study of cytomegalovirus exposure and HLA in healthy donors. The repertoire was sequenced with immunoSEQ multiplex PCR; TCRdb's copy has only in-frame clones and lacks some. Of about 57,000 clones in the sample, 90% to 95% were seen once. This sequence joins TRBV6-6 and TRBJ1-1; weak D call: TRBD1 (5 bases). This TCR came from a young woman in good health and CMV-seronegative. The material sequenced was PBMCs. CDR3 DNA sequence: TGTGCCAGCGGGGCTGGCACTGAAGCTTTCTTT. Its protein is CASGAGTEAFF.